These T cell receptor beta chains were read from a single sample in a study of shared clonotypes between healthy human individuals. Generated by immunoSEQ multiplex PCR, the TCRdb table keeps only in-frame clones and is missing some. The profile shows about 960,000 clones, about 80% of them singletons. Sample: memory CD4+ T cells sorted from blood. Every receptor here comes from a man aged 18-30 years in good health. Both conserved end residues are part of each CDR3. Fields, in order: CDR3 length, J gene, clone size, V gene, D gene, CDR3 DNA, CDR3 protein. The D gene is left open where the match is weak. Size tells how often a clone was seen (once, few, many) or the class of an expanded clone, and some rows leave it out.

>15|TRBJ1-1|NA|TRBV6-5|TRBD1
TGTGCCAGCAGGAGGTCCGGGACAGGCAACACTGAAGCTTTCTTT
CASRRSGTGNTEAFF
>12|TRBJ1-1|NA|TRBV30|NA
TGTGCCTGGACACGGGGGGGCACTGAAGCTTTCTTT
CAWTRGGTEAFF
>13|TRBJ2-7|NA|TRBV5-4|NA
TGTGCCAGCAGTGGGACGGATTCCTACGAGCAGTACTTC
CASSGTDSYEQYF
>13|TRBJ2-1|NA|TRBV19|NA
TGTGCCAGTAGTATAGGACGAGGGGACGAGCAGTTCTTC
CASSIGRGDEQFF
>15|TRBJ2-7|NA|TRBV18|TRBD1
TGTGCCAGCTCTCTACAGGGGGCATGGCCTGGCGAGCAGTACTTC
CASSLQGAWPGEQYF
>13|TRBJ2-2|once|TRBV5-1|NA
TGCGCCAGCAGCTTGGGGGTAACCGGGGAGCTGTTTTTT
CASSLGVTGELFF
>12|TRBJ1-4|few|TRBV30|NA
TGTGCCTGGAGTCCAAACACGGAGGGGGTGTTTTTT
CAWSPNTEGVFF
>16|TRBJ2-3|NA|TRBV9|NA
TGTGCCAGCAGCTCGTACGGGGACTCCGGGGCAGATACGCAGTATTTT
CASSSYGDSGADTQYF
>16|TRBJ2-3|NA|TRBV4-3|NA
TGCGCCAGCAGCCAAGAAGGGGGCGGGGGGCCCTATACGCAGTATTTT
CASSQEGGGGPYTQYF
>9|TRBJ1-5|NA|TRBV7-2|NA
TGTGCCAGCAGCTTCCCCCAGCATTTT
CASSFPQHF
>16|TRBJ2-3|NA|TRBV10-1|TRBD2
TGCGCCAGCAGCCCTACTAGCGGAGGGGGCACAGATACGCAGTATTTT
CASSPTSGGGTDTQYF
>16|TRBJ2-5|NA|TRBV6-6|TRBD2
TGTGCTACTACCGGGGGGGCAAACAACCTCCAAGAGACCCAGTACTTC
CATTGGANNLQETQYF
>14|TRBJ1-4|NA|TRBV11-1|NA
TGTGCCAGCAGCACCAACACACAGAATGAAAAACTGTTTTTT
CASSTNTQNEKLFF
>13|TRBJ1-2|NA|TRBV27|TRBD1
TGTGCCACAAACCGGGACAGACCTCATGGCTACACCTTC
CATNRDRPHGYTF
>14|TRBJ1-1|NA|TRBV5-1|TRBD1
TGCGCCAGCAGCAACTCAGGGGGGAACACTGAAGCTTTCTTT
CASSNSGGNTEAFF
>15|TRBJ2-1|NA|TRBV6-5|TRBD1
TGTGCCAGCAGTTCCGGGACAGGGGGCCGGAATGAGCAGTTCTTC
CASSSGTGGRNEQFF
>15|TRBJ1-5|few|TRBV4-2|TRBD1
TGTGCCAGCAGCCAAGGGGTAACAGGGGCTCAGCCCCAGCATTTT
CASSQGVTGAQPQHF
>14|TRBJ1-5|once|TRBV19|NA
TGTGCCAGTAGTAACCCGGACCTCAATCAGCCCCAGCATTTT
CASSNPDLNQPQHF
>14|TRBJ2-7|NA|TRBV6-6|TRBD1
TGTGCCAGCAGAAGACAGGGGTCTCCCTACGAGCAGTACTTC
CASRRQGSPYEQYF
>15|TRBJ2-5|NA|TRBV7-8|NA
TGTGCCAGCAGCTTACTTGGCCTAGCCCAAGAGACCCAGTACTTC
CASSLLGLAQETQYF
>13|TRBJ2-2|NA|TRBV9|NA
TGTGCCAGCAGCGTAGGTCACACCGGGGAGCTGTTTTTT
CASSVGHTGELFF
>13|TRBJ1-1|NA|TRBV5-4|NA
TGTGCCAGCAGCTTGGCGCTGAGGACTGAAGCTTTCTTT
CASSLALRTEAFF
>15|TRBJ1-2|few|TRBV6-4|TRBD1
TGTGCCAGCAGTGACGGGACAGAAGGGAGGTATGGCTACACCTTC
CASSDGTEGRYGYTF
>14|TRBJ2-7|NA|TRBV1|NA
TGCACCAGCAGCCAGACAGGGACAACCTACGAGCAGTACTTC
CTSSQTGTTYEQYF
>15|TRBJ1-6|NA|TRBV6-4|NA
TGTGCCAGCAGTGACAGGGGTTTCGGTAATTCACCCCTCCACTTT
CASSDRGFGNSPLHF
>16|TRBJ2-5|NA|TRBV7-2|TRBD2
TGTGCCAGCAGCTTAAGAGGCGGGAGGGCCGCCGAGACCCAGTACTTC
CASSLRGGRAAETQYF
>15|TRBJ2-1|NA|TRBV7-7|TRBD1
TGTGCTAGCAGCTTAGGGGGCAGTGGGGCCGATAAGCAGTTCTTC
CASSLGGSGADKQFF
>15|TRBJ2-7|NA|TRBV7-9|TRBD1
TGTGCCAGCAGCGGGACAGGGGGTAGGGGCTACGAGCAGTACTTC
CASSGTGGRGYEQYF
>15|TRBJ2-2|NA|TRBV2|NA
TGTGCCAGCAGTGAAGTTCGGGGGAACACCGGGGAGCTGTTTTTT
CASSEVRGNTGELFF
>15|TRBJ2-1|once|TRBV7-7|TRBD2
TGTGCTAGCAGCCCGAGCGGGGGACCCTACAATGAGCAGTTCTTC
CASSPSGGPYNEQFF
>15|TRBJ2-7|NA|TRBV18|NA
TGTGCCAGCTCACCACCGATGGGGCTTGGCTACGAGCAGTACTTC
CASSPPMGLGYEQYF
>12|TRBJ1-2|NA|TRBV5-1|NA
TGCGCCAGCACGTCGTCGGGGGCTGGCTACACCTTC
CASTSSGAGYTF
>11|TRBJ2-2|many|TRBV10-2|TRBD2
TGCGCCAGCAGTAGTGGGACTACCCTGTTTTTT
CASSSGTTLFF
>18|TRBJ2-7|NA|TRBV11-2|NA
TGTGCCAGCAGCTTAGCCTATCCGGGACCCCTAAACCCTTACGAGCAGTACTTC
CASSLAYPGPLNPYEQYF
>13|TRBJ2-7|NA|TRBV5-4|TRBD1
TGTGCCAGCAGCTTAGGGACAGGCTACGAGCAGTACTTC
CASSLGTGYEQYF
>14|TRBJ1-6|NA|TRBV28|NA
TGTGCCAGCAGTTTTGGGCTGATTAATTCACCCCTCCACTTT
CASSFGLINSPLHF
>13|TRBJ2-3|NA|TRBV25-1|NA
TGTGCCAGCAGTGAATCGGGGACAGATACGCAGTATTTT
CASSESGTDTQYF
>13|TRBJ1-4|NA|TRBV5-5|NA
TGTGCCAGCACCTTTGGGGTCAATGAAAAACTGTTTTTT
CASTFGVNEKLFF
>11|TRBJ2-1|NA|TRBV10-3|TRBD2
TGTGCCATCGGAAGCGGGACTAGCAAGTTCTTC
CAIGSGTSKFF
>12|TRBJ2-7|NA|TRBV10-3|NA
TGTGCCATCAGTGGGGGTAAAAGACAGCAGTACTTC
CAISGGKRQQYF
>13|TRBJ1-2|once|TRBV6-5|NA
TGTGCCAGCAGGGTGCACGGGATTTGGGGCTACACCTTC
CASRVHGIWGYTF
>15|TRBJ2-2|NA|TRBV5-4|NA
TGTGCCAGCAGCTTGGTTCTGGGGAACACCGGGGAGCTGTTTTTT
CASSLVLGNTGELFF
>12|TRBJ2-5|NA|TRBV2|TRBD2
TGTGCCAGCAGCCGGACTAGGGAGACCCAGTACTTC
CASSRTRETQYF
>14|TRBJ2-5|NA|TRBV7-3|NA
TGTGCCAGCAGCCCCGGCGGAACCCAAGAGACCCAGTACTTC
CASSPGGTQETQYF
>12|TRBJ2-5|few|TRBV18|NA
TGTGCCAGCTCACCACTTGGCGAGACCCAGTACTTC
CASSPLGETQYF
>16|TRBJ1-2|NA|TRBV6-1|TRBD1
TGTGCCAGCAGTGACCCACCGACAGGGAGGAACTATGGCTACACCTTC
CASSDPPTGRNYGYTF
>14|TRBJ2-5|NA|TRBV5-1|TRBD1
TGCGCCAGCAGCGCCACAGGGGTTGGTGAGACCCAGTACTTC
CASSATGVGETQYF
>13|TRBJ2-3|NA|TRBV11-2|NA
TGTGCCAGCAGCCCTAGGACCGGGAATACGCAGTATTTT
CASSPRTGNTQYF
>16|TRBJ2-2|once|TRBV18|NA
TGTGCCAGCCATTCGATGGGGGGTCCGAACACCGGGGAGCTGTTTTTT
CASHSMGGPNTGELFF
>17|TRBJ2-1|NA|TRBV19|NA
TGTGCCAGTAGTGGTGGCCCGATAGCGGCATCTTACAATGAGCAGTTCTTC
CASSGGPIAASYNEQFF
>13|TRBJ1-1|few|TRBV11-3|NA
TGTGCCAGCAGCTTTCGGTCAGGGGATGAAGCTTTCTTT
CASSFRSGDEAFF
>13|TRBJ1-5|few|TRBV30|TRBD1
TGTGCCTGGCGTGGACAGGGAAATCAGCCCCAGCATTTT
CAWRGQGNQPQHF
>14|TRBJ1-5|NA|TRBV11-2|TRBD1
TGTGCCAGCAGCTTAGGGACAGGGAATCAGCCCCAGCATTTT
CASSLGTGNQPQHF
>13|TRBJ2-7|NA|TRBV11-2|NA
TGTGCCAGCAGCCCGGACAGCTACTACGAGCAGTACTTC
CASSPDSYYEQYF
>12|TRBJ2-7|few|TRBV7-2|NA
TGTGCCAGCAGCTTAGCGGACTACGAGCAGTACTTC
CASSLADYEQYF
>14|TRBJ2-7|few|TRBV6-1|NA
TGTGCCAGCAGTGAACAAGGCGGGCGGTACGAGCAGTACTTC
CASSEQGGRYEQYF
>17|TRBJ1-1|once|TRBV5-1|NA
TGCGCCAGCAGCTTGTTAATCGCCAGGGCTGGGAACACTGAAGCTTTCTTT
CASSLLIARAGNTEAFF